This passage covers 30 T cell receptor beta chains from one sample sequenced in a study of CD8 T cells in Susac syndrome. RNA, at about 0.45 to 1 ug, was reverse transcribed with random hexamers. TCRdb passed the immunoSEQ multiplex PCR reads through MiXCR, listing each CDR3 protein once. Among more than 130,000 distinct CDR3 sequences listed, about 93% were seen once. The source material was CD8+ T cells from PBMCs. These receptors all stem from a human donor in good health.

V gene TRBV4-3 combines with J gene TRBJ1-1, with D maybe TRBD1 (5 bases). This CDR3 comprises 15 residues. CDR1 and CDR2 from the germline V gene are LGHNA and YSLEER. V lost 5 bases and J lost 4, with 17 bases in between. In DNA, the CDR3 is TGCGCCAGCAGCAAAACTCAGGGTCGGGGCACTGAAGCTTTCTTT. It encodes CASSKTQGRGTEAFF.

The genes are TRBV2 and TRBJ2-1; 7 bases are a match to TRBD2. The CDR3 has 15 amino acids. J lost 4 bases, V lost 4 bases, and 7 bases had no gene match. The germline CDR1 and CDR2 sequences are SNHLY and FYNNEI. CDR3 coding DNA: TGTGCCAGCAGTGGATGGACTAGGGAGTACAATGAGCAGTTCTTC. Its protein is CASSGWTREYNEQFF.

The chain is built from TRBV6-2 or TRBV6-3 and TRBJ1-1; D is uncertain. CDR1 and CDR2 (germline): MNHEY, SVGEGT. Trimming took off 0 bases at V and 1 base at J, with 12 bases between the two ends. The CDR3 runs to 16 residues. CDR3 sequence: CASSYSRGSRNTEAFF. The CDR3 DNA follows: TGTGCCAGCAGTTACTCGCGTGGGTCAAGGAACACTGAAGCTTTCTTT.

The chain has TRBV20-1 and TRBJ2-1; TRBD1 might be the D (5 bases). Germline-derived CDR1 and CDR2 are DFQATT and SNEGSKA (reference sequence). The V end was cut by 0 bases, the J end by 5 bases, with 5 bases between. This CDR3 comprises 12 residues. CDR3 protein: CSAREGDNEQFF. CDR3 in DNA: TGCAGTGCTAGAGAAGGGGACAATGAGCAGTTCTTC.

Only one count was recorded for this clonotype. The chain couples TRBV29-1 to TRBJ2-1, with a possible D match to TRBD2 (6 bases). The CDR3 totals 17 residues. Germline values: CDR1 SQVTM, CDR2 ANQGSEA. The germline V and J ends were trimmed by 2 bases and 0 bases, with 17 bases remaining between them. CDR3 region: CSVENSIAESSYNEQFF. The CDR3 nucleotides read TGCAGCGTTGAAAACTCCATAGCGGAGAGCTCCTACAATGAGCAGTTCTTC.

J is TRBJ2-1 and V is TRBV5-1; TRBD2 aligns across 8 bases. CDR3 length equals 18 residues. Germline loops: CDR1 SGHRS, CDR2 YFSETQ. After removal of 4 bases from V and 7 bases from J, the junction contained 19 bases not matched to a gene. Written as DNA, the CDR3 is TGCGCCAGCAGCGCAAGAAAGCGGGAGAGGATAACAAGGAATGAGCAGTTCTTC. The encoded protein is CASSARKRERITRNEQFF. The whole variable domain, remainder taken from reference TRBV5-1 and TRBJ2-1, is KAGVTQTPRYLIKTRGQQVTLSCSPISGHRSVSWYQQTPGQGLQFLFEYFSETQRNKGNFPGRFSGRQFSNSRSEMNVSTLELGDSALYLCASSARKRERITRNEQFFGPGTRLTVL.

CDR3 sequence: CATSSLSWRPDTGELFF. The CDR3 bases are TGTGCCACCAGCAGCCTTTCTTGGAGGCCCGACACCGGGGAGCTGTTTTTT. The chain has TRBV15 and TRBJ2-2, with a tentative D call TRBD2 (5 bases). Germline CDR1 LNHNV, CDR2 YYDKDF (reference sequence). CDR3 length: 17 residues. Trimming cost V 3 bases and J 3 bases, with 17 bases left between them. Using reference TRBV15 and TRBJ2-2 for the parts outside the CDR3, the full variable domain is DAMVIQNPRYQVTQFGKPVTLSCSQTLNHNVMYWYQQKSSQAPKLLFHYYDKDFNNEADTPDNFQSRRPNTSFCFLDIRSPGLGDTAMYLCATSSLSWRPDTGELFFGEGSRLTVL.

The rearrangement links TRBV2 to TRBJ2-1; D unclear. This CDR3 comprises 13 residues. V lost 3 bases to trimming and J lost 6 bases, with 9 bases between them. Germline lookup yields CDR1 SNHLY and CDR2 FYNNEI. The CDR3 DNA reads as TGTGCCAGCAGTGAGGTTAGCCCCAATGAGCAGTTCTTC. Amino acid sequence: CASSEVSPNEQFF.

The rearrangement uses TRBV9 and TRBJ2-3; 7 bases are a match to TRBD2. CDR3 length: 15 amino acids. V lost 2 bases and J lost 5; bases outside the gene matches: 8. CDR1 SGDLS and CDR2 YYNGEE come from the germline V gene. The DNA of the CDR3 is TGTGCCAGCAGCGTCGAGCGGGACGGGCGAGATACGCAGTATTTT. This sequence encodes CASSVERDGRDTQYF.

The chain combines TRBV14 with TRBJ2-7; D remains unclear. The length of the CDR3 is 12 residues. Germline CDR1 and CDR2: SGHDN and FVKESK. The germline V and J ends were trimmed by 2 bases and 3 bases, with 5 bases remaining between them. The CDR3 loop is CASSQWLYEQYF. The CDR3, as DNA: TGTGCCAGCAGCCAATGGCTCTACGAGCAGTACTTC.

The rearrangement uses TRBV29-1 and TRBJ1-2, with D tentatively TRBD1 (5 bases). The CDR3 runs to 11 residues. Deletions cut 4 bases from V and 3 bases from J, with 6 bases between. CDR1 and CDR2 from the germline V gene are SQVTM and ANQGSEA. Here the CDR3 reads CSVVGDYGYTF. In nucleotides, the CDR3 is TGCAGCGTTGTAGGGGACTATGGCTACACCTTC. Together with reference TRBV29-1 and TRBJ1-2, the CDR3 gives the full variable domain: SAVISQKPSRDICQRGTSLTIQCQVDSQVTMMFWYRQQPGQSLTLIATANQGSEATYESGFVIDKFPISRPNLTFSTLTVSNMSPEDSSIYLCSVVGDYGYTFGSGTRLTVV.

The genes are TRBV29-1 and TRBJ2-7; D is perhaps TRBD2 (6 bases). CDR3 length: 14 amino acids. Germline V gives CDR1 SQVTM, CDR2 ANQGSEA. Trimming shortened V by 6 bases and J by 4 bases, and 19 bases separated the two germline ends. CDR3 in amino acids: CSVALAMNLYEQYF. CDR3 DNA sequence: TGCAGCGTGGCCCTAGCGATGAACCTATACGAGCAGTACTTC.

The CDR3 DNA reads TGCAGCGGACTAGCGGATTACAATGAGCAGTTCTTC. Translation: CSGLADYNEQFF. V and J are TRBV29-1 and TRBJ2-1; TRBD2 aligns across 9 bases. Per germline, CDR1 SQVTM and CDR2 ANQGSEA. This CDR3 region has 12 residues. The ends lost 7 bases at V and 4 bases at J; junction bases unmatched: 2.

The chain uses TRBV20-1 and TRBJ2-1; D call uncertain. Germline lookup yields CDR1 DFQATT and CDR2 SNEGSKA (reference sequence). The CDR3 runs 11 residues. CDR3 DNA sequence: TGCAGCGGACCCTATGCCGATGAGCAGTTCTTC. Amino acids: CSGPYADEQFF.

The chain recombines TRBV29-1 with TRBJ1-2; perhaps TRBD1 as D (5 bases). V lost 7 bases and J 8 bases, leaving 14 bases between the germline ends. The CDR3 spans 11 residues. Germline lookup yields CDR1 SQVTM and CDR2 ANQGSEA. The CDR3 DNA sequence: TGCAGCGGGGATTATGGGGACGGCTACACCTTC. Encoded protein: CSGDYGDGYTF.

CDR3 amino acids: CASSYYLAGGPRSTDTQYF. The CDR3 nucleotides are TGTGCCAGCAGCTACTATCTAGCGGGAGGGCCGAGAAGCACAGATACGCAGTATTTT. V and J are TRBV11-1 and TRBJ2-3; 12 bases fit TRBD2. CDR1 SGHAT and CDR2 FQDESV come from the germline V gene (reference sequence). The CDR3 covers 19 residues. Germline trimming cut 4 bases from V and 0 bases from J; bases unmatched to any gene: 11.

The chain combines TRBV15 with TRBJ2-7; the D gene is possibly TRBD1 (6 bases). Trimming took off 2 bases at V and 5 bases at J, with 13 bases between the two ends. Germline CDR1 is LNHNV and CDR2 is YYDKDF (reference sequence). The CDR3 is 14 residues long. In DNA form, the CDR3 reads TGTGCCACCAGCAGATCGACAGGCGGTCACGAGCAGTACTTC. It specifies CATSRSTGGHEQYF. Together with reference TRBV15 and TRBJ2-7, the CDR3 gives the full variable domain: DAMVIQNPRYQVTQFGKPVTLSCSQTLNHNVMYWYQQKSSQAPKLLFHYYDKDFNNEADTPDNFQSRRPNTSFCFLDIRSPGLGDTAMYLCATSRSTGGHEQYFGPGTRLTVT.

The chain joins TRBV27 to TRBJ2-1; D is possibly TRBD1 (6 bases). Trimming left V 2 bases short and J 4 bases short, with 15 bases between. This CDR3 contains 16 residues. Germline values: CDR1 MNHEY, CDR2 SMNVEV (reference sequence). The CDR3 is CASSLGDILDYNEQFF. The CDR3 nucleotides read TGTGCCAGCAGTTTAGGGGACATACTAGATTACAATGAGCAGTTCTTC.

CDR3 residues: CASRIQGSGNQPQHF. DNA for the CDR3: TGTGCCAGCAGGATACAGGGAAGCGGCAATCAGCCCCAGCATTTT. The V call is TRBV27, the J call TRBJ1-5; TRBD1 is a possible D gene (6 bases). CDR1 and CDR2 from the germline V gene are MNHEY and SMNVEV (reference sequence). V gave up 6 bases and J gave up 2 bases, with 14 bases separating them. There are 15 residues in the CDR3.

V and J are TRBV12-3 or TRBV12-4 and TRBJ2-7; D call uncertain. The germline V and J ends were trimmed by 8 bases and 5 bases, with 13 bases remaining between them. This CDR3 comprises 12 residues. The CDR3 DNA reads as TGTGCCAGCCTCAAATGGTCGGACGAGCAGTACTTC. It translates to CASLKWSDEQYF.

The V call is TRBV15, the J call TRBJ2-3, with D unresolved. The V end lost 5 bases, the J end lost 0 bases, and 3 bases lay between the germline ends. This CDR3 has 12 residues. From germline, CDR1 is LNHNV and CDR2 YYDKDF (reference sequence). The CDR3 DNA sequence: TGTGCCACCAGCCCCAGCACAGATACGCAGTATTTT. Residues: CATSPSTDTQYF. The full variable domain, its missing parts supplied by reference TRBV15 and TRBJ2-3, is DAMVIQNPRYQVTQFGKPVTLSCSQTLNHNVMYWYQQKSSQAPKLLFHYYDKDFNNEADTPDNFQSRRPNTSFCFLDIRSPGLGDTAMYLCATSPSTDTQYFGPGTRLTVL.

In nucleotides, the CDR3 is TGTGCCAGCAGCTCATTTACTAGCGGGAGACGAGGAGATACGCAGTATTTT. Amino acid sequence: CASSSFTSGRRGDTQYF. This chain uses TRBV3-1 with TRBJ2-3, with 11 bases lining up with TRBD2. The junction had 12 bases not matched to a gene; V was cut back by 5 bases and J by 5 bases. The CDR3 is 17 amino acids. Germline V gives CDR1 LGHDT, CDR2 YNNKEL (reference sequence).

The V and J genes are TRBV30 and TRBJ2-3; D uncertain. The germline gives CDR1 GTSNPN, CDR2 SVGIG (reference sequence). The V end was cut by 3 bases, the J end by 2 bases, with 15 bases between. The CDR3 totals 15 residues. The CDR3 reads CAWREEPTFTDTQYF. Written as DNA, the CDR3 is TGTGCCTGGAGGGAAGAACCCACATTCACAGATACGCAGTATTTT.

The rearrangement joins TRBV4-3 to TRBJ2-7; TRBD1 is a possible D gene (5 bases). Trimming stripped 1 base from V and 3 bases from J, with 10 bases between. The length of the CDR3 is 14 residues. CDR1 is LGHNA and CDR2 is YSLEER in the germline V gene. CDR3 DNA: TGCGCCAGCAGCCAAGCCCGACAGTACTACGAGCAGTACTTC. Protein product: CASSQARQYYEQYF.

This chain's CDR3 is CATGPGQLTNEQFF. The CDR3 bases are TGTGCCACCGGACCGGGACAGCTTACCAATGAGCAGTTCTTC. The chain employs TRBV6-1 and TRBJ2-1, with 7 nucleotides matching TRBD1. The CDR3 is made up of 14 amino acids. The V and J ends lost 10 bases and 6 bases, in that order; junction bases with no gene match: 12. The germline gives CDR1 MNHNS, CDR2 SASEGT.

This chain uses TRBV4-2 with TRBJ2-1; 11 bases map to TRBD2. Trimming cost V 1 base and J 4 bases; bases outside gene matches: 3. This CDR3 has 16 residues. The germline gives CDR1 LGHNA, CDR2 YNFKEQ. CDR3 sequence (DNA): TGTGCCAGCAGCCAAGGACTAGCGGGAACGTACAATGAGCAGTTCTTC. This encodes CASSQGLAGTYNEQFF.

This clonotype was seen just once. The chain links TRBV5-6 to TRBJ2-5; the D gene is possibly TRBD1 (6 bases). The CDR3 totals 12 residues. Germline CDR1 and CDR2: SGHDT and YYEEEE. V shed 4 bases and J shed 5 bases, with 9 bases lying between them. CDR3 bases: TGTGCCAGCAGCGATCAGGGGGAGACCCAGTACTTC. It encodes CASSDQGETQYF.

CDR3 DNA sequence: TGTGCCAGCAGTTACGGGGGTGGCGAGCAGTACTTC. Translating gives CASSYGGGEQYF. The J gene is TRBJ2-7, the V gene TRBV6-2 or TRBV6-3; D might be TRBD1 or TRBD2, each matching 5 bases. Per germline, CDR1 MNHEY and CDR2 SVGEGT. Trimming left V 2 bases short and J 6 bases short, with 8 bases between. The CDR3 consists of 12 residues.

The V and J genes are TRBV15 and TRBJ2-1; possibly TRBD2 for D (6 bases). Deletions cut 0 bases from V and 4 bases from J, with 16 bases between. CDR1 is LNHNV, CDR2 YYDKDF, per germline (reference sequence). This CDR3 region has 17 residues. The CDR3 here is CATSRDPDGSDYNEQFF. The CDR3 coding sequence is TGTGCCACCAGCAGAGATCCTGACGGGAGTGATTACAATGAGCAGTTCTTC.

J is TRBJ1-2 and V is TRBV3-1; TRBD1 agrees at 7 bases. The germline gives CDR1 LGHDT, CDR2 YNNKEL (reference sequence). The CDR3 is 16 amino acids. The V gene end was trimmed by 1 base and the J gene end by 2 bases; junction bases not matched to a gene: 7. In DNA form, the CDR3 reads TGTGCCAGCAGCCAAGTAAAGGGGGCCTTCAACTATGGCTACACCTTC. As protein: CASSQVKGAFNYGYTF.